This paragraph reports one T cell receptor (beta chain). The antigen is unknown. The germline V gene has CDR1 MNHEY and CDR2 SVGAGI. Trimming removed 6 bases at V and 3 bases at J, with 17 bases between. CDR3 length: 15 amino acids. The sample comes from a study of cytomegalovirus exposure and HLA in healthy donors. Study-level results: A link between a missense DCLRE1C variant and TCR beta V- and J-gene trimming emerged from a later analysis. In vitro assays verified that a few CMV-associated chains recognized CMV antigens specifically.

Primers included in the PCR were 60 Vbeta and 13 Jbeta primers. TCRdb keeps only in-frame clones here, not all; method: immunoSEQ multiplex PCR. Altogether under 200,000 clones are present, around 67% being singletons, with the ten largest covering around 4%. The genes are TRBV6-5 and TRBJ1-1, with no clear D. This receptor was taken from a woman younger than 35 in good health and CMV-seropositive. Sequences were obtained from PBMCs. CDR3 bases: TGTGCCAGCAGACATTCACCCGGGAGTTACACTGAAGCTTTCTTT. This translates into CASRHSPGSYTEAFF.